The sequence of this T cell receptor (beta chain) was determined in a study of blood T cell repertoires in COVID-19. Data came from immunoSEQ multiplex PCR; TCRdb stores just in-frame clones and leaves some out. The sample includes about 430,000 clones, 70% to 90% seen only once; the top ten take approximately 1.5%. The CDR3 extends over 15 amino acids. Germline V gene sequence: CDR1 LNHDA, CDR2 SQIVND (reference sequence). Trimming took 6 bases from V and 3 from J; bases not matched to a gene: 6. V usage is TRBV19 and J usage is TRBJ2-2, with 8 nucleotides matching TRBD1. This receptor was identified in a woman between 18 and 30 years old who had been exposed to COVID-19. The sample comprised PBMCs or T cells enriched from blood (not recorded which). CDR3 region: CASSRQGMYTGELFF. CDR3 DNA sequence: TGTGCCAGTAGCCGACAGGGGATGTACACCGGGGAGCTGTTTTTT. Looking up the rest from reference TRBV19 and TRBJ2-2 gives the full variable domain: DGGITQSPKYLFRKEGQNVTLSCEQNLNHDAMYWYRQDPGQGLRLIYYSQIVNDFQKGDIAEGYSVSREKKESFPLTVTSAQKNPTAFYLCASSRQGMYTGELFFGEGSRLTVL.